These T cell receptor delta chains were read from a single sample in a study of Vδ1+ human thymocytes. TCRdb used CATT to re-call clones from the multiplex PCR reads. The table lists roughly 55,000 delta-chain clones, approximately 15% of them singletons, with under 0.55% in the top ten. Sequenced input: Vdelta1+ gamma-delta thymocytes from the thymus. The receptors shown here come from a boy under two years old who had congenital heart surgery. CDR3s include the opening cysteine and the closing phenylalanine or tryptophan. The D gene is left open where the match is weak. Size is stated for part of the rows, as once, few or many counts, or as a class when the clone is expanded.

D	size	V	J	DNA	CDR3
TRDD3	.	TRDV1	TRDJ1	TGTGCTCTTGGGGTCTTCCTACGGGTGTACTGGGGGATAAATGACGATAAACTCATCTTT	CALGVFLRVYWGINDDKLIF
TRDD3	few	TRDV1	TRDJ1	TGTGCTCTTGGGGAACTTCGGCCTTCTCCAGTACTGGGGGTTGGGACCGATAAACTCATCTTT	CALGELRPSPVLGVGTDKLIF
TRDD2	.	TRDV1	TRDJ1	TGTGCTCTTGGGGAACAGAAAAGGGTACGCCTTCCTACTGGTCTGGGGCCGTACACCGATAAACTCATCTTT	CALGEQKRVRLPTGLGPYTDKLIF
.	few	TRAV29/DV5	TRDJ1	TGTGCAGCAAGCGCTACTCGGTCGACTTTAAATAGGGGCACCGATAAACTCATCTTT	CAASATRSTLNRGTDKLIF
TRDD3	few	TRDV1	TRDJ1	TGTGCTCTTGGGGAATCGACTTTTGCCAAGCCCAACTGGGGGTGCCTAACCGATAAACTCATCTTT	CALGESTFAKPNWGCLTDKLIF
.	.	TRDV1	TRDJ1	TGTGCTCTTGGGGAACGTTGTCTTCCTACGAGTACTGGGGGGTCCCCCGCCTCGTACACCGATAAACTCATCTTT	CALGERCLPTSTGGSPASYTDKLIF
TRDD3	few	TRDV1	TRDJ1	TGTGCTCTTGGGGAAATCAGCGCTCTTCCTACTGGGGGATACGGGCCTGCCGACACCGACACCGATAAACTCATCTTT	CALGEISALPTGGYGPADTDTDKLIF
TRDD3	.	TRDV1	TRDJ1	TGTGCTCTTGGGGAACTTCCCGGACTGGGGGTTCACACCGATAAACTCATCTTT	CALGELPGLGVHTDKLIF
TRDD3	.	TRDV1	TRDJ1	TGTGCTCTTGGGCCCCGGTACTGGGGGGCATCTCAAGACACCGATAAACTCATCTTT	CALGPRYWGASQDTDKLIF
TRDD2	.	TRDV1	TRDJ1	TGTGCTCTTGGGGAACGATTCACCGTAGCCTTCCTACGGGATACTGGCGATAAACTCATCTTT	CALGERFTVAFLRDTGDKLIF
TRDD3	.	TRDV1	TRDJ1	TGTGCTCTTGGGGTCAATCCTAGACTGGGGGATAAAGGCCATAAACTCATCTTT	CALGVNPRLGDKGHKLIF
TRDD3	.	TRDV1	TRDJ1	TGTGCTCTTGGGACCCATACGGGGGATATCCCAAGGGTGTACACCGATAAACTCATCTTT	CALGTHTGDIPRVYTDKLIF
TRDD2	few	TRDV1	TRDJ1	TGTGCTCTTGGGGACAGGGGGCTTCCTACGGGCTGGGGATCCTGGTACACCGATAAACTCATCTTT	CALGDRGLPTGWGSWYTDKLIF
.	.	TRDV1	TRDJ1	TGTGCTCTTGGGGAACCCAGATGGGATCCTACTGGGGATCTTATGTACACCGATAAACTCATCTTT	CALGEPRWDPTGDLMYTDKLIF
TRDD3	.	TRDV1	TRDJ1	TGTGCTCTTGGGGACCCATTACTGACCGGGGGGGATGCCTCGGCACTCATCTTT	CALGDPLLTGGDASALIF
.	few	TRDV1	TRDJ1	TGTGCTCTTGGGGAACCCACCCTTACCGATAAACTCATCTTT	CALGEPTLTDKLIF
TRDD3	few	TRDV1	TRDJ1	TGTGCTCTTGGGAAGCTGGGGGATCTTTCCGAGGGATACGCGGACGATAAACTCATCTTT	CALGKLGDLSEGYADDKLIF
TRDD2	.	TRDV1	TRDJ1	TGTGCTCTTGGGGAACTTACCCTTCCTACTGGGCACTTGTGCAAGGGGGGGGTAAGCGATAAACTCATCTTT	CALGELTLPTGHLCKGGVSDKLIF
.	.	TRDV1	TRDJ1	TGTGCTCTTGGGAATATTCCCCAAACGACGAATAGCACCGATAAACTCATCTTT	CALGNIPQTTNSTDKLIF
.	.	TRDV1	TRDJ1	TGTGCTCTTGGGGGCCCGGGGGTATATTCCTACTACCCAGGGGGATCAGCCACCGATAAACTCATCTTT	CALGGPGVYSYYPGGSATDKLIF